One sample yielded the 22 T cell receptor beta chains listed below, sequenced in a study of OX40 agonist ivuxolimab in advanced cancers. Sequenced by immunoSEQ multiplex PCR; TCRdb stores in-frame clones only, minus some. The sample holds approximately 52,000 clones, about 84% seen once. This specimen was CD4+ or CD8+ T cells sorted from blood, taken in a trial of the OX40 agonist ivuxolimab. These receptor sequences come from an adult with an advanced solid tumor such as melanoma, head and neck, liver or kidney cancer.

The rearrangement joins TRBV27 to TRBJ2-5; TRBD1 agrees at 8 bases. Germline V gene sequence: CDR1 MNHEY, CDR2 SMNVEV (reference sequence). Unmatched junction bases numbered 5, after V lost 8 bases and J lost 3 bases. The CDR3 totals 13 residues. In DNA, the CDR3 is TGTGCCAGCGGCAGGGGGCGCGAAGAGACCCAGTACTTC. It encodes CASGRGREETQYF.

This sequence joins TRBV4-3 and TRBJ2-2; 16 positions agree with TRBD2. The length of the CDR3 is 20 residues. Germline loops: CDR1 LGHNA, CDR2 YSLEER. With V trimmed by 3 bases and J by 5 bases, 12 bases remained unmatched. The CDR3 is CASSHPLVGLAGGQTGELFF. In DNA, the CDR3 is TGCGCCAGCAGCCACCCCCTCGTGGGACTAGCGGGGGGGCAGACCGGGGAGCTGTTTTTT.

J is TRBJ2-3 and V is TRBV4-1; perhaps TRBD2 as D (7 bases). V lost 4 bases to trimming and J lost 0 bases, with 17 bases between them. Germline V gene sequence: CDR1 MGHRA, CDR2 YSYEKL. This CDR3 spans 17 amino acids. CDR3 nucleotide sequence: TGCGCCAGCAGCCCCCAGGGGCTAGCGGAGAGCACAGATACGCAGTATTTT. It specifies CASSPQGLAESTDTQYF.

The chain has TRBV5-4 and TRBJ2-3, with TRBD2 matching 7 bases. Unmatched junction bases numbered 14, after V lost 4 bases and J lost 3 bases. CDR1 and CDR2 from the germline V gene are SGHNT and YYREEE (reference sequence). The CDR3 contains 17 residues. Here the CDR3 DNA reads TGTGCCAGCAGCAGAGGGAACCGGGGGGTGAGGACAGATACGCAGTATTTT. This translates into CASSRGNRGVRTDTQYF.

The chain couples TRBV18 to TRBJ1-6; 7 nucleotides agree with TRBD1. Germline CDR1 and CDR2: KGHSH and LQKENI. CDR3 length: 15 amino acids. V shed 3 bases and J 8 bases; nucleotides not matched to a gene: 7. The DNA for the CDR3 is TGTGCCAGCTCACCGACAGGGCTAGGGGATTCACCCCTCCACTTT. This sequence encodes CASSPTGLGDSPLHF.

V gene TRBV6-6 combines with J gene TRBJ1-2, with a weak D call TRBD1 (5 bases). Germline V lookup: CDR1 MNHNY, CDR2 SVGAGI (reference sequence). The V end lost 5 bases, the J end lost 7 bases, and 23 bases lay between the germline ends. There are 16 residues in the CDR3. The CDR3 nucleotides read TGTGCCAGCAGTCTAACCGGGACCCCCTTCGGAGGTGGCTACACCTTC. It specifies CASSLTGTPFGGGYTF.

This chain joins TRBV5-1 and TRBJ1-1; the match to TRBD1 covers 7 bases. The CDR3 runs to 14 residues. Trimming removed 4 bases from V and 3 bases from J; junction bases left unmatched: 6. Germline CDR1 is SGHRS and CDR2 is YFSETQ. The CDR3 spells CASSPDRVHTEAFF. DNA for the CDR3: TGCGCCAGCAGCCCCGACAGGGTGCACACTGAAGCTTTCTTT.

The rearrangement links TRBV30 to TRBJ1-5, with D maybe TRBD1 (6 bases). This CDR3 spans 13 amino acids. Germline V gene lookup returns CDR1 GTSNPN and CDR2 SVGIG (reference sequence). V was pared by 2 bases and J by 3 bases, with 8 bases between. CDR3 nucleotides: TGTGCCTGGAGTCGGGACACCAATCAGCCCCAGCATTTT. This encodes CAWSRDTNQPQHF.

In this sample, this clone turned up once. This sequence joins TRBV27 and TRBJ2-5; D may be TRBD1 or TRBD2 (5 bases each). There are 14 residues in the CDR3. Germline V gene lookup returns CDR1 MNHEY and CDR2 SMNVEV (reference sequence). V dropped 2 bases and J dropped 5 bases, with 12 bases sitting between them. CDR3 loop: CASSLTLWGETQYF. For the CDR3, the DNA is TGTGCCAGCAGTTTAACCCTCTGGGGGGAGACCCAGTACTTC.

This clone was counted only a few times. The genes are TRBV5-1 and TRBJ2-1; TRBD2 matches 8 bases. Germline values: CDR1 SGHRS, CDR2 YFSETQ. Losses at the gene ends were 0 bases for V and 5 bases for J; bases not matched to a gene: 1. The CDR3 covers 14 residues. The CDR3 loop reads CASSLDGGDNEQFF. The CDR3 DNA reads TGCGCCAGCAGCTTGGACGGGGGGGACAATGAGCAGTTCTTC. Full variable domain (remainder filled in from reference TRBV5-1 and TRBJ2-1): KAGVTQTPRYLIKTRGQQVTLSCSPISGHRSVSWYQQTPGQGLQFLFEYFSETQRNKGNFPGRFSGRQFSNSRSEMNVSTLELGDSALYLCASSLDGGDNEQFFGPGTRLTVL.

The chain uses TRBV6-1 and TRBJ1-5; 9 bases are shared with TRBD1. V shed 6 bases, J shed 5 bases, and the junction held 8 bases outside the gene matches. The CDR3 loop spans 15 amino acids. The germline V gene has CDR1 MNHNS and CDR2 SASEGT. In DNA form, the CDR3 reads TGTGCCAGCAGCAAGGAACAGGGGGCCTATCAGCCCCAGCATTTT. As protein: CASSKEQGAYQPQHF.

The CDR3 reads CASSPRRRQNNYGYTF. The CDR3 coding sequence is TGTGCCAGCAGCCCTAGGAGAAGACAGAACAACTATGGCTACACCTTC. The gene calls are TRBV7-2 and TRBJ1-2, with a tentative D call TRBD1 (5 bases). The V end lost 5 bases, the J end lost 2 bases, and 18 bases lay between the germline ends. In germline, CDR1 is SGHTA, CDR2 FQGNSA. This CDR3 region has 16 residues.

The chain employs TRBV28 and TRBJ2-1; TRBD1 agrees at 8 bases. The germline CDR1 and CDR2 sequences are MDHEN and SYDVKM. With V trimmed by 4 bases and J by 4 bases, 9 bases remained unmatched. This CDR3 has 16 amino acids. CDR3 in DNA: TGTGCCAGCAGTTCCAAGTCCGGGACAGGATACAATGAGCAGTTCTTC. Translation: CASSSKSGTGYNEQFF.

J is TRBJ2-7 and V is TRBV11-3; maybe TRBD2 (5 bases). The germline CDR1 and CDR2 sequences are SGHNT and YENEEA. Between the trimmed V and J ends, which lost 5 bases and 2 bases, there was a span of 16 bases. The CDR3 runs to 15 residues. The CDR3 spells CASSPFRSEAYEQYF. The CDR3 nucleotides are TGTGCCAGCAGCCCGTTTAGGTCGGAGGCCTACGAGCAGTACTTC.

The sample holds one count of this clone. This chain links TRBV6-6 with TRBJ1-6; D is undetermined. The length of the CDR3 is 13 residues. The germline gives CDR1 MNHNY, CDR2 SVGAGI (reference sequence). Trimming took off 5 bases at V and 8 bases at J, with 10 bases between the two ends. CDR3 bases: TGTGCCAGCAGTGATATCACGGATTCACCCCTCCACTTT. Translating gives CASSDITDSPLHF.

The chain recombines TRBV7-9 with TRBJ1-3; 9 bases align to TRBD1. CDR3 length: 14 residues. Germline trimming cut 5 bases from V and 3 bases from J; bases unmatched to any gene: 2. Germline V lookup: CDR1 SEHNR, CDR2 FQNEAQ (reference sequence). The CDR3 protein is CASSATGGGNTIYF. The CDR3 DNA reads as TGTGCCAGCAGCGCGACAGGGGGTGGAAACACCATATATTTT.

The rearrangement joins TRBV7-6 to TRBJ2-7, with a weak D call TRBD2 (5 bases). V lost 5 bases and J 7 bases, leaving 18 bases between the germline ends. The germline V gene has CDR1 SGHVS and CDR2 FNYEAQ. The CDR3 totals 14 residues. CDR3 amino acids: CASSRTSSPGEQYF. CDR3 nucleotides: TGTGCCAGCAGCCGTACTAGTTCTCCGGGGGAGCAGTACTTC. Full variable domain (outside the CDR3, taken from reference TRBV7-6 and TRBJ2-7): GAGVSQSPRYKVTKRGQDVALRCDPISGHVSLYWYRQALGQGPEFLTYFNYEAQQDKSGLPNDRFSAERPEGSISTLTIQRTEQRDSAMYRCASSRTSSPGEQYFGPGTRLTVT.

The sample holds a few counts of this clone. The CDR3 region has the DNA TGTGCCATCAGTGCACAGGGGACAGGGAATTCACCCCTCCACTTT. It yields the protein CAISAQGTGNSPLHF. V gene TRBV10-3 combines with J gene TRBJ1-6; 9 nucleotides line up with TRBD1. CDR1 and CDR2 from the germline V gene are ENHRY and SYGVKD. This CDR3 region has 15 residues. The V and J ends lost 4 bases and 7 bases, in that order; junction bases with no gene match: 5.

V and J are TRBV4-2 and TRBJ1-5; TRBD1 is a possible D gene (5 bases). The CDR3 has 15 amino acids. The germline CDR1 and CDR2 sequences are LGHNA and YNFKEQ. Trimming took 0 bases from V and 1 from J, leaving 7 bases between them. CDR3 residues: CASSQEGASNQPQHF. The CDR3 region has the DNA TGTGCCAGCAGCCAAGAAGGGGCGAGCAATCAGCCCCAGCATTTT.

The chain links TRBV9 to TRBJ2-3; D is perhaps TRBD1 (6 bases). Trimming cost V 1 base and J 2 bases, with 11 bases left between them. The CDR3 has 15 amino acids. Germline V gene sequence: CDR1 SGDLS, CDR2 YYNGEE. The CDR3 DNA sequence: TGTGCCAGCAGCGTACTACAGGGATCCACAGATACGCAGTATTTT. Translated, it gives CASSVLQGSTDTQYF.

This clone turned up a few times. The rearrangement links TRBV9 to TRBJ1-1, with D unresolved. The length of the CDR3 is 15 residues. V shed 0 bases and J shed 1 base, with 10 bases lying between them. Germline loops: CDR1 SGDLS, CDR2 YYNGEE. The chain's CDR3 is CASSVVLSGNTEAFF. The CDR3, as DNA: TGTGCCAGCAGCGTAGTCCTGTCAGGGAACACTGAAGCTTTCTTT.

The CDR3 loop reads CASSPAGSYNEQFF. CDR3 bases: TGTGCCAGCAGCCCCGCCGGTTCCTACAATGAGCAGTTCTTC. The V gene is TRBV7-6, the J gene TRBJ2-1; D unresolved. V was clipped by 5 bases and J by 1 base, with 9 bases between them. CDR1 SGHVS and CDR2 FNYEAQ come from the germline V gene. This CDR3 spans 14 amino acids.